A single sample is the source of the 15 T cell receptor beta chains below, sequenced in a study of stem cell transplantation in POMP-related autoinflammatory disease. Some clones are missing from TCRdb's copy, which holds only in-frame ones; the method was immunoSEQ multiplex PCR. This table has thousands of clones, 75% to 95% appearing once. The sample consisted of CD4+ follicular helper T cells (Tfh) from PBMCs, taken after stem cell transplantation. These receptors originate from a human patient with POMP-related autoinflammation and immune dysregulation (PRAID). The T cells may come from the graft donor.

The chain recombines TRBV28 with TRBJ2-1, with TRBD1 identical over 12 bases. The V and J ends lost 6 bases and 10 bases, in that order; junction bases with no gene match: 10. CDR3 length: 15 residues. CDR1 MDHEN and CDR2 SYDVKM come from the germline V gene. CDR3 residues: CASSSGTGGRAEQFF. In nucleotides, the CDR3 is TGTGCCAGCAGCTCGGGGACAGGGGGCAGGGCAGAGCAGTTCTTC.

The chain joins TRBV5-6 to TRBJ1-5; TRBD1 might be the D (5 bases). The germline V and J ends were trimmed by 0 bases and 0 bases, with 10 bases remaining between them. The CDR3 spans 16 residues. Germline values: CDR1 SGHDT, CDR2 YYEEEE. Here the CDR3 reads CASSLAGGNSNQPQHF. CDR3 bases: TGTGCCAGCAGCTTGGCGGGGGGTAATAGCAATCAGCCCCAGCATTTT.

The chain couples TRBV7-3 to TRBJ2-3; the D gene is possibly TRBD2 (6 bases). Trimming stripped 5 bases from V and 8 bases from J, with 8 bases between. Germline CDR1 and CDR2: SGHTA and FQGTGA. The CDR3 length is 11 residues. For the CDR3, the DNA is TGTGCCAGCAGCCCCGGGGGTACGCAGTATTTT. Translated: CASSPGGTQYF.

This chain links TRBV4-2 with TRBJ1-3; maybe TRBD1 (6 bases). The V gene's germline CDR1 is LGHNA and CDR2 YNFKEQ. The CDR3 is 17 residues long. V shed 0 bases and J shed 2 bases, with 14 bases lying between them. The CDR3 protein is CASSQDKGGRAGNTIYF. In DNA, the CDR3 is TGTGCCAGCAGCCAAGATAAGGGGGGGCGAGCTGGAAACACCATATATTTT.

This chain joins TRBV10-1 and TRBJ2-1, with a weak D call TRBD2 (6 bases). This CDR3 is built from 16 residues. The V and J ends lost 0 bases and 2 bases respectively, with 11 bases between them. CDR1 and CDR2 (germline): WNHNN, SYGVQD (reference sequence). CDR3 sequence (DNA): TGCGCCAGCAGTGAGTCGGGGGGACTTACCTACAATGAGCAGTTCTTC. It translates to CASSESGGLTYNEQFF.

The rearrangement joins TRBV28 to TRBJ1-2; D perhaps matches TRBD1 (6 bases). The V end was cut by 4 bases, the J end by 8 bases, with 14 bases between. Germline V CDR1 and CDR2: MDHEN, SYDVKM. There are 13 residues in the CDR3. The CDR3 nucleotides read TGTGCCAGCAGTTCGGCAGGGGCGGGGGGCTACACCTTC. Translation: CASSSAGAGGYTF.

The chain joins TRBV5-1 to TRBJ2-3; 10 bases agree with TRBD2. There are 16 residues in the CDR3. Germline V gene lookup returns CDR1 SGHRS and CDR2 YFSETQ. Trimming took 0 bases from V and 6 from J; bases not matched to a gene: 7. In DNA, the CDR3 is TGCGCCAGCAGCTTGGCAGCGGGAGGGCCTGAGGATACGCAGTATTTT. Translating gives CASSLAAGGPEDTQYF.

The chain employs TRBV3-1 (or the pseudogene TRBV3-2) and TRBJ2-3, with D possibly TRBD2 on 6 matching bases. Trimming cost V 4 bases and J 1 base, with 15 bases left between them. Germline V gene lookup returns CDR1 LGHDT and CDR2 YNNKEL (reference sequence). The CDR3 totals 16 residues. CDR3 bases: TGTGCCAGCAGCCCCGCGACTAGTCCTGGCACAGATACGCAGTATTTT. Residues: CASSPATSPGTDTQYF.

In the case of this clone: One end of the junction varies from germline; a read error may be responsible. The chain has TRBV5-4 and TRBJ2-1; the D is unclear. Germline V CDR1 and CDR2: SGHNT, YYREEE (reference sequence). The CDR3 consists of 11 residues. CDR3 nucleotide sequence: TGTGCCAGCAGCTCCTTCAATGAGCAGTTCTTC. Translating it yields CASSSFNEQFF.

The chain uses TRBV15 and TRBJ2-3; 10 bases fit TRBD2. The length of the CDR3 is 16 residues. Germline V gene data show CDR1 as LNHNV and CDR2 as YYDKDF (reference sequence). V lost 3 bases to trimming and J lost 8 bases; unmatched junction nucleotides: 11. The CDR3 protein is CATSSPRGLAMSTQYF. CDR3 DNA: TGTGCCACCAGCAGTCCCCGGGGACTAGCGATGTCTACGCAGTATTTT.

This clone was seen a few times. V gene TRBV2 combines with J gene TRBJ2-5; D is undetermined. This CDR3 region has 13 residues. The V gene's germline CDR1 is SNHLY and CDR2 FYNNEI. The germline V and J ends were trimmed by 3 bases and 5 bases, with 10 bases remaining between them. The CDR3 DNA reads as TGTGCCAGCAGTGAGGGTTGGCCCGAGACCCAGTACTTC. It specifies CASSEGWPETQYF.

In this sample, this clone turned up once. The chain employs TRBV19 and TRBJ1-2; D call uncertain. V was cut by 5 bases and J by 8 bases, with 0 bases left in between. The CDR3 is 8 residues long. Germline CDR1 reads LNHDA; CDR2 reads SQIVND (reference sequence). The CDR3 loop is CASSGYTF. CDR3 DNA sequence: TGTGCCAGTAGTGGCTACACCTTC.

In regard to this clone: The junction differs from germline at one of its ends, possibly a read error. The chain couples TRBV6-5 to TRBJ1-2; the D gene is possibly TRBD1 (5 bases). This CDR3 has 13 amino acids. CDR1 is MNHEY, CDR2 SVGAGI, per germline. Here the CDR3 DNA reads TGTGCGAGCAGAGTAGGGGTCCTCTCCGGCTACACCTTC. This translates into CASRVGVLSGYTF.

The chain recombines TRBV7-3 with TRBJ2-1, with 13 bases lining up with TRBD2. CDR1 is SGHTA, CDR2 FQGTGA, per germline. With V trimmed by 4 bases and J by 10 bases, 4 bases remained unmatched. This CDR3 is built from 14 residues. For the CDR3, the DNA is TGTGCCAGCAGCTCCGGACTAGCGGGAGCCGAGCAGTTCTTC. Protein: CASSSGLAGAEQFF.

V gene TRBV19 combines with J gene TRBJ2-7, with 13 nucleotides matching TRBD2. Unmatched junction bases numbered 4, after V lost 9 bases and J lost 2 bases. Germline assignment: CDR1 LNHDA and CDR2 SQIVND (reference sequence). CDR3 length equals 14 residues. This CDR3 is CASKLAGGTYEQYF. For the CDR3, the DNA is TGTGCCAGCAAACTAGCGGGAGGGACCTACGAGCAGTACTTC.